This is a list of T cell receptor beta chains from one sample in a study of blood T cell repertoires in COVID-19. TCRdb keeps only in-frame clones here, not all; method: immunoSEQ multiplex PCR. Found here are about 270,000 clones, approximately 88% of them singletons; the top ten hold just under 1%. The specimen was PBMCs or T cells enriched from blood (not recorded which). The receptors derive from a woman younger than 45 who had recovered from COVID-19. Both conserved end residues are part of each CDR3. D genes are given only for firm matches. A clone size is listed for some rows: how often the clone was seen (once, few, many), or a class if it is expanded.

J | size | V | D | DNA | CDR3
TRBJ2-1 | NA | TRBV12-5 | TRBD2 | TGTGCTAGTGGTTTGGACCCCCCCCTGAGCGGGGGTATTTCCCCCTTACCTCCCAATGAGCAGTTCTTC | CASGLDPPLSGGISPLPPNEQFF
TRBJ2-1 | NA | TRBV30 | NA | TGTGCCTGGAGGACGGCGGGAAACTACAATGAGCAGTTCTTC | CAWRTAGNYNEQFF
TRBJ1-5 | NA | TRBV15 | NA | TGTGCCACCAGCAGACGCACAGGGAATCAGCCCCAGCATTTT | CATSRRTGNQPQHF
TRBJ2-3 | NA | TRBV28 | TRBD2 | TGTGCCAGCAGTATGACTAGCGGGATAGTCGGCACAGATACGCAGTATTTT | CASSMTSGIVGTDTQYF
TRBJ2-2 | NA | TRBV5-1 | NA | TGCGCCAGCAGGATAGCGGTGACCGGGGAGCTGTTTTTT | CASRIAVTGELFF
TRBJ1-5 | NA | TRBV29-1 | NA | TGCAGCGTTGTTGTCCAGAGCAATCAGCCCCAGCATTTT | CSVVVQSNQPQHF
TRBJ1-2 | few | TRBV30 | NA | TGTGCCTGGAGTACATACTATGGCTACACCTTC | CAWSTYYGYTF
TRBJ1-2 | few | TRBV27 | TRBD1 | TGTGCCAGCAGTCCCTACAGGGGGCGAGTAGAGGGCTACACCTTC | CASSPYRGRVEGYTF
TRBJ2-7 | once | TRBV4-2 | TRBD2 | TGTGCCAGCAGCCAAGTCATAGGGACTAGCGGGTTCGAGCAGTACTTC | CASSQVIGTSGFEQYF
TRBJ1-1 | NA | TRBV4-1 | NA | TGCGCCAGCAGCCAAGTAAATGGGCAGACCAGACCTGAAGCTTTCTTT | CASSQVNGQTRPEAFF
TRBJ2-2 | NA | TRBV4-1 | NA | TGCGCCAGCAGCCAAGGGCAACTGGAGGGAAACGGGGAGCTGTTTTTT | CASSQGQLEGNGELFF
TRBJ1-1 | NA | TRBV28 | NA | TGTGCCAGCAGTTTGAGGTTGGCCACTGAAGCTTTCTTT | CASSLRLATEAFF
TRBJ1-2 | few | TRBV5-1 | TRBD1 | TGCGCCAGCAGCTTGGGCGTGACAGGGTCTTTTTGGTATGGCTACACCTTC | CASSLGVTGSFWYGYTF
TRBJ1-2 | NA | TRBV2 | NA | TGTGCCAGCAGTGTAACGGGACAATTTTATGGCTACACCTTC | CASSVTGQFYGYTF
TRBJ1-1 | NA | TRBV28 | NA | TGTGCCAGCGGGACACCACACACTGAAGCTTTCTTT | CASGTPHTEAFF
TRBJ1-3 | NA | TRBV27 | TRBD1 | TGTGCCAGCAGTGCCCAACAGGGGCCCAGCTCTGGAAACACCATATATTTT | CASSAQQGPSSGNTIYF
TRBJ1-5 | NA | TRBV6-2/TRBV6-3 | NA | TGTGCCAGCAGCCCTGGACCGGGACATGTAAGCAATCAGCCCCAGCATTTT | CASSPGPGHVSNQPQHF
TRBJ2-1 | once | TRBV7-8 | NA | TGTGCCAGCAGCTTAGCGGGCAGTAACTTCTACAATGAGCAGTTCTTC | CASSLAGSNFYNEQFF
TRBJ1-2 | NA | TRBV11-2 | TRBD1 | TGTGCCAGCAGCCGCATGAACAGGGGGCCAAACTATGGCTACACCTTC | CASSRMNRGPNYGYTF
TRBJ1-2 | NA | TRBV30 | NA | TGTGCCTGGACCCGACTTAACTCTAACTATGGCTACACCTTC | CAWTRLNSNYGYTF
TRBJ1-2 | NA | TRBV30 | TRBD1 | TGTGCCTGGAGGGGGACAGGGAGGGAAAAGGGCTACACCTTC | CAWRGTGREKGYTF
TRBJ1-6 | NA | TRBV6-1 | TRBD1 | TGTGCCAGCAGTGAACTTAGACAGGGGTATAATTCACCCCTCCACTTT | CASSELRQGYNSPLHF
TRBJ2-7 | once | TRBV5-1 | TRBD2 | TGCGCCAGCAGCCCGAGGACCGGGACTATCCTCTACGAGCAGTACTTC | CASSPRTGTILYEQYF
TRBJ2-7 | once | TRBV27 | TRBD2 | TGTGCCAGCAGTTTATTCTGGGGACTAGCGAGCGAGCAGTACTTC | CASSLFWGLASEQYF
TRBJ1-1 | NA | TRBV5-8 | NA | TGTGCCAGCAGCTTGAGGCCCCTAGGTACTGAAGCTTTCTTT | CASSLRPLGTEAFF
TRBJ1-2 | NA | TRBV28 | NA | TGTGCCAGCACAGTCCGCAGGGTGTATGGCTACACCTTC | CASTVRRVYGYTF
TRBJ1-5 | NA | TRBV6-5 | TRBD1 | TGTGCCAGCACAGACAGGGATAGCAATCAGCCCCAGCATTTT | CASTDRDSNQPQHF
TRBJ1-1 | NA | TRBV30 | NA | TGTGCCTGGAGTGACGGGGACAATAGTCCGCGATTTGAAGCTTTCTTT | CAWSDGDNSPRFEAFF
TRBJ1-2 | NA | TRBV27 | TRBD1 | TGTGCCAGCAGTTGGACAGGGGCCCCGGGTGGCTACACCTTC | CASSWTGAPGGYTF
TRBJ1-2 | NA | TRBV27 | TRBD1 | TGTGCCAGCAGTGCGATCCGGGACAGGGTTAGTGGCTACACCTTC | CASSAIRDRVSGYTF
TRBJ1-5 | once | TRBV30 | NA | TGTGCCTGGAATGTTTGGGCAGGGCCCCAGCATTTT | CAWNVWAGPQHF
TRBJ1-1 | NA | TRBV3-1/TRBV3-2 | NA | TGTGCCAGCAGCCAAGCTTCTGAAGCTTTCTTT | CASSQASEAFF
TRBJ2-7 | NA | TRBV6-5 | TRBD1 | TGTGCCAGCAGATTCGACAGGGCGCCCTACGAGCAGTACTTC | CASRFDRAPYEQYF
TRBJ1-1 | NA | TRBV18 | NA | TGTGCCAGCTCACCCAATACGGGAGGGGACACTGAAGCTTTCTTT | CASSPNTGGDTEAFF
TRBJ2-5 | once | TRBV3-1/TRBV3-2 | NA | TGTGCCAGCAGCCCCCCCTGGGGGCTAGCCCTCCAAGAGACCCAGTACTTC | CASSPPWGLALQETQYF
TRBJ1-1 | NA | TRBV19 | NA | TGTGCCAGTAGTCTAAAAGGGGGACGGCGCACTGAAGCTTTCTTT | CASSLKGGRRTEAFF
TRBJ2-1 | NA | TRBV5-4 | TRBD2 | TGTGCCACTGGACTAGCGGGACCGAGGACGGCGGTCTTC | CATGLAGPRTAVF
TRBJ2-7 | NA | TRBV19 | NA | TGTGCCAGTAGTTTCCCCGGGACCTACGAGCAGTACTTC | CASSFPGTYEQYF
TRBJ2-7 | NA | TRBV19 | NA | TGTGCCAGTAGTACGTCAGGGAGGGAGCAGTACTTC | CASSTSGREQYF
TRBJ2-3 | NA | TRBV2 | NA | TGTGCCAGCAGTGAAGTGCCAGGCTTTAGCACAGATACGCAGTATTTT | CASSEVPGFSTDTQYF